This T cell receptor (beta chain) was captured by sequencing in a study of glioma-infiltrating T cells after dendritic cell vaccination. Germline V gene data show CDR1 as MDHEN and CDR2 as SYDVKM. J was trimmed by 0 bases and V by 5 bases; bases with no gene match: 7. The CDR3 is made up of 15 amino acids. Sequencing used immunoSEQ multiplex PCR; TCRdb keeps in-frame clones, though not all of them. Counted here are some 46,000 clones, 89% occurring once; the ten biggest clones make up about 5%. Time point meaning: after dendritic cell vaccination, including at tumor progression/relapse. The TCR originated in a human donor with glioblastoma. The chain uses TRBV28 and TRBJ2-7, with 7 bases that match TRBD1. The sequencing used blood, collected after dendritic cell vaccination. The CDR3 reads CASSAPGQISYEQYF. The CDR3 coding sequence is TGTGCCAGCAGTGCGCCGGGACAGATCTCCTACGAGCAGTACTTC.